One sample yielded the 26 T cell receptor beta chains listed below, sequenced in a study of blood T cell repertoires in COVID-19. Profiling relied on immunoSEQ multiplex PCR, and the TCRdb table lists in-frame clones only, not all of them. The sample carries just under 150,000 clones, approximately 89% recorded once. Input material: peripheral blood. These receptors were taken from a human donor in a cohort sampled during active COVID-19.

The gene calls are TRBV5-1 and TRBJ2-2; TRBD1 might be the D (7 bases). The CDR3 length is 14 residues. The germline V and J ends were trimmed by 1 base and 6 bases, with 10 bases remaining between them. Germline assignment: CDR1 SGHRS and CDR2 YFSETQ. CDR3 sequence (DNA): TGCGCCAGCAGCTTGCAGGGGGAGGCCGGGGAGCTGTTTTTT. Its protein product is CASSLQGEAGELFF.

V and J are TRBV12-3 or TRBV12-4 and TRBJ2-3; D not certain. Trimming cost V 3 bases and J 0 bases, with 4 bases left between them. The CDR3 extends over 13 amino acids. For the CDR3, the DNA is TGTGCCAGCAGTTTTTCAAGCACAGATACGCAGTATTTT. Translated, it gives CASSFSSTDTQYF.

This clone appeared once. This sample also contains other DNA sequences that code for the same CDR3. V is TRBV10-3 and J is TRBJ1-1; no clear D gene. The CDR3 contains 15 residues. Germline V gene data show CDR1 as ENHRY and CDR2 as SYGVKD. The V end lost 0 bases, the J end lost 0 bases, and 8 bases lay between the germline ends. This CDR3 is CAISESGQVNTEAFF. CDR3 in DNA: TGTGCCATCAGTGAGTCTGGGCAAGTGAACACTGAAGCTTTCTTT.

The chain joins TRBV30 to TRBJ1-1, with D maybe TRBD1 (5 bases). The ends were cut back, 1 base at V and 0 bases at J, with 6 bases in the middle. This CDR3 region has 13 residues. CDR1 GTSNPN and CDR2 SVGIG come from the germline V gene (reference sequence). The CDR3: CAWSGQLNTEAFF. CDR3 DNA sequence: TGTGCCTGGAGTGGACAGCTGAACACTGAAGCTTTCTTT. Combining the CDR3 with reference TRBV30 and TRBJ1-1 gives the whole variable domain SQTIHQWPATLVQPVGSPLSLECTVEGTSNPNLYWYRQAAGRGLQLLFYSVGIGQISSEVPQNLSASRPQDRQFILSSKKLLLSDSGFYLCAWSGQLNTEAFFGQGTRLTVV.

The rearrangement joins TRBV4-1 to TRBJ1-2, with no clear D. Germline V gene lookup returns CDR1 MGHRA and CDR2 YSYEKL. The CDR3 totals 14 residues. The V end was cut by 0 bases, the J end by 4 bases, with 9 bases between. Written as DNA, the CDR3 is TGCGCCAGCAGCCAAGAGAGGAGTGCCTATGGCTACACCTTC. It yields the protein CASSQERSAYGYTF.

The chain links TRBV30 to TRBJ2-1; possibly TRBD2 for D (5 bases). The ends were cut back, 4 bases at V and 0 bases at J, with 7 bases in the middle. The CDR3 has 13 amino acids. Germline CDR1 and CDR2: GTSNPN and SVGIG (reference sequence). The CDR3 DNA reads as TGTGCCTGGATTCGGGACTCCTACAATGAGCAGTTCTTC. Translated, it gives CAWIRDSYNEQFF.

The CDR3 DNA reads TGTGCCAGCAGCTCCCGGGGGGGCACCAGCTACGAGCAGTACTTC. Residues: CASSSRGGTSYEQYF. The J gene is TRBJ2-7, the V gene TRBV7-2; 8 bases map to TRBD2. This CDR3 is 15 amino acids long. With 4 bases clipped from V and 3 bases from J, the junction kept 8 bases outside the gene matches. Germline V CDR1 and CDR2: SGHTA, FQGNSA.

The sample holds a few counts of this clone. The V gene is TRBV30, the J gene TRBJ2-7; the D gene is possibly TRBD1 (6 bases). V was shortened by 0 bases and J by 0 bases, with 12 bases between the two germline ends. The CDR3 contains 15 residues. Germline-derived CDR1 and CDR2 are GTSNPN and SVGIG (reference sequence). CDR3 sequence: CAWSVSTDSSYEQYF. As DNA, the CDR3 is TGTGCCTGGAGTGTAAGTACGGACAGCTCCTACGAGCAGTACTTC.

The CDR3 DNA sequence: TGTGCCAGCAGTTTCTCCAAGAGCGGGGGGAACTACGAGCAGTACTTC. Protein sequence: CASSFSKSGGNYEQYF. The chain carries TRBV6-2 or TRBV6-3 and TRBJ2-7; 9 bases align to TRBD2. V lost 4 bases to trimming and J lost 3 bases; unmatched junction nucleotides: 10. Germline loops: CDR1 MNHEY, CDR2 SVGEGT. This CDR3 has 16 residues.

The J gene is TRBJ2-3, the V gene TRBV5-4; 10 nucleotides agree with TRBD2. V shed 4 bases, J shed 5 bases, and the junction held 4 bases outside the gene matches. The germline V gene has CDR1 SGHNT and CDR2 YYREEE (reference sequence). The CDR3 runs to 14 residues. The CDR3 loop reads CASSLAGAGDTQYF. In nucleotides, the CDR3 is TGTGCCAGCAGCCTAGCGGGGGCGGGAGATACGCAGTATTTT.

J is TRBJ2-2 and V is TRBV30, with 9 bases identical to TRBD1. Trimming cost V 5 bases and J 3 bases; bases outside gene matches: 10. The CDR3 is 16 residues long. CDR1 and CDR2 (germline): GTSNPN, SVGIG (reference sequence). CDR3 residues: CAWAGTGRSYTGELFF. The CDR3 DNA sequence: TGTGCCTGGGCCGGGACAGGGCGTTCATACACCGGGGAGCTGTTTTTT.

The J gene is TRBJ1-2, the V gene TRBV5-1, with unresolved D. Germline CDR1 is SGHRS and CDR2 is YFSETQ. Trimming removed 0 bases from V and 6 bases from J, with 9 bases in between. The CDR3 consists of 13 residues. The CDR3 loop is CASSLGNSDGYTF. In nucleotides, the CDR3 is TGCGCCAGCAGCTTGGGAAACAGTGATGGCTACACCTTC.

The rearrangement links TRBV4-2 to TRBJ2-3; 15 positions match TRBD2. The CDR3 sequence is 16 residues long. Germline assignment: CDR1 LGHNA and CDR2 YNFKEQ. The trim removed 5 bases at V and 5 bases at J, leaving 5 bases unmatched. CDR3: CASSEGLAGGVDTQYF. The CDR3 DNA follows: TGTGCCAGCAGCGAAGGACTAGCGGGGGGGGTAGATACGCAGTATTTT.

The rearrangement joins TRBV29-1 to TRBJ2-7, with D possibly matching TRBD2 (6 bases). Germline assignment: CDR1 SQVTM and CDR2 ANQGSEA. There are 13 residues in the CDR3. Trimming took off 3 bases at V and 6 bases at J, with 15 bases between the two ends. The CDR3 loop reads CSVEIRGGPEQYF. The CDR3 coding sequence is TGCAGCGTTGAGATTAGGGGAGGCCCCGAGCAGTACTTC.

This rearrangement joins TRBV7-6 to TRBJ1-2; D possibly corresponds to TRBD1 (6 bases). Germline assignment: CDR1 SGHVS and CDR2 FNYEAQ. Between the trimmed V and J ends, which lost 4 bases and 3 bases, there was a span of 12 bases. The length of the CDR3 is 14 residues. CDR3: CASSSLQGDYGYTF. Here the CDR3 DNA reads TGTGCCAGCAGCTCCCTACAGGGAGACTATGGCTACACCTTC.

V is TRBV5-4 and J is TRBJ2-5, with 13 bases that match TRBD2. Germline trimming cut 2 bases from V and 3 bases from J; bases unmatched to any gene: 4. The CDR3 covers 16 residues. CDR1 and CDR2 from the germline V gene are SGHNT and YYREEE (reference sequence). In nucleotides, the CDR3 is TGTGCCAGCAGCTTAAGGGGACTAGCGGGGAAAGAGACCCAGTACTTC. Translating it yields CASSLRGLAGKETQYF.

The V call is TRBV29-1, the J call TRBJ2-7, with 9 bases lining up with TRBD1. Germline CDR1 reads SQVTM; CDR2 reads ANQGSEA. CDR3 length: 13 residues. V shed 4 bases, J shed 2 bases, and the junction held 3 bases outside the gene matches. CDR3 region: CSVAGTGTYEQYF. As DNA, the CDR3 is TGCAGCGTTGCAGGGACAGGGACCTACGAGCAGTACTTC.

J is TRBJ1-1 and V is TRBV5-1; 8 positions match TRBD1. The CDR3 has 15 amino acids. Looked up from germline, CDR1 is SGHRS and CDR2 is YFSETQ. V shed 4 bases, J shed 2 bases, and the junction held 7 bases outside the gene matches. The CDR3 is CASSKITGGNTEAFF. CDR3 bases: TGCGCCAGCAGCAAAATTACAGGGGGAAACACTGAAGCTTTCTTT.

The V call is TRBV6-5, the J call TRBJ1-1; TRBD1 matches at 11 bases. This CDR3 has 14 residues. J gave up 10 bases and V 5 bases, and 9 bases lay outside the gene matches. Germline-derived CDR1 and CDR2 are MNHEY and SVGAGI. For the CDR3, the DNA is TGTGCCAGCAGTAGGGGTATGGGACAGGGGGGAGCTTTCTTT. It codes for CASSRGMGQGGAFF.

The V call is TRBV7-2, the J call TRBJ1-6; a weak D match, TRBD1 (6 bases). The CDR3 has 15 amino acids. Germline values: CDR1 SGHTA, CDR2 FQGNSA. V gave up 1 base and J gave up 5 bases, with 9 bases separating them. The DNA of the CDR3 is TGTGCCAGCAGCTTAGTGAGGGGGAATAATTCACCCCTCCACTTT. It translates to CASSLVRGNNSPLHF.

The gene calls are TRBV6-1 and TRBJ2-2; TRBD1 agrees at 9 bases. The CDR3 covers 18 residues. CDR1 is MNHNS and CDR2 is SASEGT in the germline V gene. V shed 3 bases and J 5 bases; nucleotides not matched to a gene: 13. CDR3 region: CASSDYPILDRGTGELFF. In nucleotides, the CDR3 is TGTGCCAGCAGTGATTACCCTATTCTGGACAGGGGTACCGGGGAGCTGTTTTTT.

This CDR3 reads CASILGGTGELFF. DNA of the CDR3: TGTGCCAGCATACTGGGAGGCACCGGGGAGCTGTTTTTT. The V and J genes are TRBV6-7 and TRBJ2-2; a weak D match, TRBD2 (6 bases). TRBV6-7 is treated as an ORF (open reading frame) with a function not yet certain. This CDR3 region has 13 residues. V shed 7 bases and J shed 4 bases, with 10 bases lying between them.

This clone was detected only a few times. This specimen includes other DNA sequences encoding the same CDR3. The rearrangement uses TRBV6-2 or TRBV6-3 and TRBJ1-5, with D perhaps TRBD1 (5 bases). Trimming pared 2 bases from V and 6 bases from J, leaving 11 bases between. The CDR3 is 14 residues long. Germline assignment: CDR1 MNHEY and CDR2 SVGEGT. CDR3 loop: CASSYRGVGQPQHF. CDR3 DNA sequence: TGTGCCAGCAGTTACCGGGGGGTTGGTCAGCCCCAGCATTTT.

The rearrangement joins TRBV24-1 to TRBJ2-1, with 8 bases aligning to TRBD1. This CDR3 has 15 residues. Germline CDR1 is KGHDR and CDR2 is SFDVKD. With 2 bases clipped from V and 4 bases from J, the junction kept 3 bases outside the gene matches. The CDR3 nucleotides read TGTGCCACCAGTGATTCAGGGACAGGTTACAATGAGCAGTTCTTC. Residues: CATSDSGTGYNEQFF.

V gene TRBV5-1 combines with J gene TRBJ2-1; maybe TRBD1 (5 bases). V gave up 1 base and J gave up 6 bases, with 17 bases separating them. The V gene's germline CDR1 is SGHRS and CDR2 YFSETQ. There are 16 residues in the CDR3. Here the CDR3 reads CASSLLGPPRANEQFF. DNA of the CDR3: TGCGCCAGCAGCTTGCTCGGGCCTCCCAGGGCCAATGAGCAGTTCTTC.

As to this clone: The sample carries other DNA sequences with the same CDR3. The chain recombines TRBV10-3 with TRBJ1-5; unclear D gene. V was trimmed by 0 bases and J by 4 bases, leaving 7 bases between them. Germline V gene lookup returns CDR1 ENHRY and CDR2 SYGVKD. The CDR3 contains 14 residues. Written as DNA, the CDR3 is TGTGCCATCAGTGAGTCGGGCAGAAATCAGCCCCAGCATTTT. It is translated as CAISESGRNQPQHF.